Given below is one T cell receptor (beta chain) in context. The CDR3 totals 19 residues. Trimming removed 3 bases from V and 0 bases from J; junction bases left unmatched: 13. The sample is drawn from a study of blood T cell repertoires in COVID-19. Methods used by the authors: How many nucleated cells were present was estimated from reference gene primer amplification. TCRdb's copy holds only in-frame clones and misses some; the assay was immunoSEQ multiplex PCR. Clone size and the V and J calls come from that table; the DNA yielded D and trimming. Of about 100,000 clones listed, 70% to 90% are singletons. Self-reported history from a screening survey and questionnaire set each donor's cohort.

V usage is TRBV23-1 and J usage is TRBJ1-4; 7 bases map to TRBD1. TRBV23-1 is noted as an ORF with a role that remains uncertain. The sample taken for sequencing was PBMCs or T cells enriched from blood (not recorded which). The source of this sequence is a woman in her forties or fifties who had recovered from COVID-19. CDR3 amino acids: CASSQSRDSQHATNEKLFF. CDR3 DNA: TGCGCCAGCAGTCAGTCCCGGGACAGTCAACATGCAACTAATGAAAAACTGTTTTTT.